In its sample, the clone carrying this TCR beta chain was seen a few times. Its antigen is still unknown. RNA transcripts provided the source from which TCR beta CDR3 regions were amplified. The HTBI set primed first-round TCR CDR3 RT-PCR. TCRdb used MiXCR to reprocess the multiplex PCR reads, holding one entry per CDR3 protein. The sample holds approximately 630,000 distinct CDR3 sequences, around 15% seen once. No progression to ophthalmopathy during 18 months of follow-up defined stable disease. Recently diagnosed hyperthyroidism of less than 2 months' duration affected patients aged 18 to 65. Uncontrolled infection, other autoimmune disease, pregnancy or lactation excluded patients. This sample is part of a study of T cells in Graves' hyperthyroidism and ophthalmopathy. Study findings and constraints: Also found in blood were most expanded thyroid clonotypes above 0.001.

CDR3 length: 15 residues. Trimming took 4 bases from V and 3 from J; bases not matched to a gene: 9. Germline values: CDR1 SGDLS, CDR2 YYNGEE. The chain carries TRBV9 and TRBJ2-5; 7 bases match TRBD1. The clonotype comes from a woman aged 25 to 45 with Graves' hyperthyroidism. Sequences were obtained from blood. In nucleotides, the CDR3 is TGTGCCAGCAGCATGACAGGGACGGGGAAAGAGACCCAGTACTTC. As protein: CASSMTGTGKETQYF. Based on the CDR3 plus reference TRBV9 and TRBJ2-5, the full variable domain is DSGVTQTPKHLITATGQRVTLRCSPRSGDLSVYWYQQSLDQGLQFLIQYYNGEERAKGNILERFSAQQFPDLHSELNLSSLELGDSALYFCASSMTGTGKETQYFGPGTRLLVL.